This TCR beta chain was sequenced in a study of blood T cell repertoires in COVID-19. About the research overall: Researchers got acute and convalescent COVID-19 samples from the United States, Italy and Spain. T cells, B-cell-depleted T cells, or PBMCs supplied cDNA or gDNA.

As originally analysed: The assay estimated nucleated cells by amplifying reference gene primers. Assay used: immunoSEQ multiplex PCR; TCRdb lists only in-frame clones, some missing. The V and J calls and clone size were taken over from that table, and D and trimming were inferred from the DNA. The repertoire has around 86,000 clones, approximately 83% of them found once; the top ten carry about 29%. The V and J ends lost 4 bases and 4 bases respectively, with 20 bases between them. CDR1 and CDR2 from the germline V gene are SGHRS and YFSETQ. CDR3 length: 16 amino acids. The origin of this receptor is a woman aged 80 or over with acute or convalescent COVID-19. The rearrangement joins TRBV5-1 to TRBJ1-1; tentative D call: TRBD1 (5 bases). Input material: peripheral blood. CDR3 amino acids: CASSMGSGRVGTEAFF. DNA for the CDR3: TGCGCCAGCAGCATGGGAAGTGGCAGGGTCGGCACTGAAGCTTTCTTT.